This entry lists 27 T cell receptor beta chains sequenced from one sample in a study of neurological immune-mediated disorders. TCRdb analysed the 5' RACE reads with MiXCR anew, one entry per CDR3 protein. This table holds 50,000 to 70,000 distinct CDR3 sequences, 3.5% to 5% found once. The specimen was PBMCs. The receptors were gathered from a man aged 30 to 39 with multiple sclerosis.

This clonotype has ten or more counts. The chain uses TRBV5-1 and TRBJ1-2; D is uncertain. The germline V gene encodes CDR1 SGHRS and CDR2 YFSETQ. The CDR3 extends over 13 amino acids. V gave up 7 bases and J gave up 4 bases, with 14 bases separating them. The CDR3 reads CASALSASYGYTF. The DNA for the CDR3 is TGCGCCAGCGCCTTGTCAGCTAGCTATGGCTACACCTTC.

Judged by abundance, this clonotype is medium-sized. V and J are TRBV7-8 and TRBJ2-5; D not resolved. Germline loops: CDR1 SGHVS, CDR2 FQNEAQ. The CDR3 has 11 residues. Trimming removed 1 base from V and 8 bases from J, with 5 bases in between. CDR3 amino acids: CASSLEGTQYF. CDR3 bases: TGTGCCAGCAGCTTAGAGGGAACCCAGTACTTC. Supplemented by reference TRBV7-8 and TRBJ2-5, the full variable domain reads GAGVSQSPRYKVAKRGQDVALRCDPISGHVSLFWYQQALGQGPEFLTYFQNEAQLDKSGLPSDRFFAERPEGSVSTLKIQRTQQEDSAVYLCASSLEGTQYFGPGTRLLVL.

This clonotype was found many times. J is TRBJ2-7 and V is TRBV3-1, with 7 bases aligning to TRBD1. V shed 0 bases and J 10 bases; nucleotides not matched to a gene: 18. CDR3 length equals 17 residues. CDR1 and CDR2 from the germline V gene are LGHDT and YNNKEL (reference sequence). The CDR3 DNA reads TGTGCCAGCAGCCAAGAACCTCCGGGGACAGACGAACGAATTCAGTACTTC. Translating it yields CASSQEPPGTDERIQYF.

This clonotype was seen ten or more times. The CDR3 sequence: CASSLAGATEAFF. In DNA form, the CDR3 reads TGCGCCAGCAGCTTGGCGGGAGCCACTGAAGCTTTCTTT. This rearrangement joins TRBV5-1 to TRBJ1-1; D remains ambiguous. The CDR3 has 13 residues. CDR1 and CDR2 (germline): SGHRS, YFSETQ. V was pared by 0 bases and J by 4 bases, with 7 bases between.

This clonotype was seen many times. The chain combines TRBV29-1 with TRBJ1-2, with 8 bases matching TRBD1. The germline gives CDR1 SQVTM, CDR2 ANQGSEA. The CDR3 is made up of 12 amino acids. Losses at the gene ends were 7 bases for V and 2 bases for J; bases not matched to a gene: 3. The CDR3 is CSANRGNYGYTF. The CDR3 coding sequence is TGCAGCGCCAACAGGGGGAACTATGGCTACACCTTC. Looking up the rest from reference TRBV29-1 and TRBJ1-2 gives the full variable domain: SAVISQKPSRDICQRGTSLTIQCQVDSQVTMMFWYRQQPGQSLTLIATANQGSEATYESGFVIDKFPISRPNLTFSTLTVSNMSPEDSSIYLCSANRGNYGYTFGSGTRLTVV.

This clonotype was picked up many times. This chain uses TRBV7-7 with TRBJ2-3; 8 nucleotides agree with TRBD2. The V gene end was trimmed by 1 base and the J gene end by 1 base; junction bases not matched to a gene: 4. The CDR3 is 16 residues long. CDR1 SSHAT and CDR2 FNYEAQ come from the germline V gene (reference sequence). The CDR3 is CASSLDLRGGTDTQYF. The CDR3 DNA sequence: TGTGCCAGCAGCTTAGATCTGCGGGGGGGCACAGATACGCAGTATTTT.

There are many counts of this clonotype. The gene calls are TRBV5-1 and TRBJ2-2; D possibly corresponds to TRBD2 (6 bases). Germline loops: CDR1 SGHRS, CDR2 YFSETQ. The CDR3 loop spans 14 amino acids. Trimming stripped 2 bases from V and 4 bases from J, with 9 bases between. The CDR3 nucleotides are TGCGCCAGCAGCTTCGACGGGGGCACCGGGGAGCTGTTTTTT. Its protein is CASSFDGGTGELFF.

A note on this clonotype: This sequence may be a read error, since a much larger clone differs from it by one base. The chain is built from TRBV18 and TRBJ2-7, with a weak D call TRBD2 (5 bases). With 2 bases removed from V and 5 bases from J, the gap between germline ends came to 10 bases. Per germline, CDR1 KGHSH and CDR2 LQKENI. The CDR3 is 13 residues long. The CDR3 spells CASSPGKRDEQYF. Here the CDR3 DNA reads TGTGCCAGCTCACCAGGAAAGAGGGACGAGCAGTACTTC.

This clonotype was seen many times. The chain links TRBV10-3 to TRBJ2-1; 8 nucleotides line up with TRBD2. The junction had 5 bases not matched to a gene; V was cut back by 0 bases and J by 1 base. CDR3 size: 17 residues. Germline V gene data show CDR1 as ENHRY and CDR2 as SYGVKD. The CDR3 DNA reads TGTGCCATCAGTGAGTCAGATAGCGGGGAATCCTACAATGAGCAGTTCTTC. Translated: CAISESDSGESYNEQFF.

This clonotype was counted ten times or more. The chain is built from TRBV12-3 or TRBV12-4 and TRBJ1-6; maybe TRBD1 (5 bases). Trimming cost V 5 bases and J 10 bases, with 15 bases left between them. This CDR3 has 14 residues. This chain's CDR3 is CASSASRGWSPLHF. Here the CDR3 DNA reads TGTGCCAGCAGTGCCTCGAGGGGCTGGTCACCCCTCCACTTT.

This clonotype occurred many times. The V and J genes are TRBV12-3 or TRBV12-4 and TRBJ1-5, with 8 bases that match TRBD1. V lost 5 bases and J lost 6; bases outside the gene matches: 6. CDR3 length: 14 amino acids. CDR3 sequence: CASSGQGARQPQHF. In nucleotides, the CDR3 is TGTGCCAGCAGTGGACAGGGTGCCCGTCAGCCCCAGCATTTT.

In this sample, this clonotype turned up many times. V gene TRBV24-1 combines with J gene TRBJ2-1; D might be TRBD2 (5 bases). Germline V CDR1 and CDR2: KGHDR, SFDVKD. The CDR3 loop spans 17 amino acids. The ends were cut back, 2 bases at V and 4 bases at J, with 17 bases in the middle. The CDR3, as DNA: TGTGCCACCAGTGATTCGCTAGCCCTGGCCACTTACAATGAGCAGTTCTTC. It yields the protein CATSDSLALATYNEQFF.

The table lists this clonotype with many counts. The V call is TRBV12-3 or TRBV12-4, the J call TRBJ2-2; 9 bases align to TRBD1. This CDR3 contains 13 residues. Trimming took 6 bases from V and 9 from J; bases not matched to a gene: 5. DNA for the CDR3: TGTGCCAGCAGCGGGGACAGGGATCGGGAGCTGTTTTTT. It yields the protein CASSGDRDRELFF.

This CDR3 is CAIRDPTGGGNEQFF. The CDR3 nucleotides are TGTGCCATCAGGGACCCCACGGGGGGAGGCAATGAGCAGTTCTTC. V usage is TRBV10-3 and J usage is TRBJ2-1; 7 bases agree with TRBD2. The CDR3 runs 15 residues. Trimming at V came to 6 bases and at J to 6 bases, leaving 11 bases not matched to a gene. Germline CDR1 ENHRY, CDR2 SYGVKD.

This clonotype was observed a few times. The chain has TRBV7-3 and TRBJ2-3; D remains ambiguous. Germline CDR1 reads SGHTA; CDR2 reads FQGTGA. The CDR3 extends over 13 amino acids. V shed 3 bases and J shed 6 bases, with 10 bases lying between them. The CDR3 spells CASSFQRVDTQYF. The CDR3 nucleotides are TGTGCCAGCAGCTTTCAACGTGTGGATACGCAGTATTTT.

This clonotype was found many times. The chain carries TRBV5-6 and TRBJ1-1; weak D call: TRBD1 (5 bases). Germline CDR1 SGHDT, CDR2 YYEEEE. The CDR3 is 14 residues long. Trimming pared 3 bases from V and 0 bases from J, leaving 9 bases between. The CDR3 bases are TGTGCCAGCAGCTCGGGACTGGTGAACACTGAAGCTTTCTTT. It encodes CASSSGLVNTEAFF.

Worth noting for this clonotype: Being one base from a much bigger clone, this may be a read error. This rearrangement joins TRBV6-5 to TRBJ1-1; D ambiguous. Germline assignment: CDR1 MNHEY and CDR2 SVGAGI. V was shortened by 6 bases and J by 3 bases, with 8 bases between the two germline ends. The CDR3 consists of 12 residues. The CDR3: CASRGLDTEAFF. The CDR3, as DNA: TGTGCCAGCAGGGGATTGGACACTGAAGCTTTCTTT.

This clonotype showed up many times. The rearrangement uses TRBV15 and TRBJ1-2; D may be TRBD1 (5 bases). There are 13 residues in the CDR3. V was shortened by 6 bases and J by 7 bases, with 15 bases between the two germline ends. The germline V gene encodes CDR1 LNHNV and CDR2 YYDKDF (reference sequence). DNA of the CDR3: TGTGCCACCAGTTTTAGGGAGGGGTTTGGCTACACCTTC. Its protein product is CATSFREGFGYTF.

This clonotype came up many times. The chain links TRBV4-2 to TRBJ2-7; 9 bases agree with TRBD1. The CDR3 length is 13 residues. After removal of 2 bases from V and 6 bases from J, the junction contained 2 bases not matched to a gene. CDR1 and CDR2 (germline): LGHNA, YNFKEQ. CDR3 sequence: CASSQRQGVEQYF. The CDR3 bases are TGTGCCAGCAGCCAAAGACAGGGGGTCGAGCAGTACTTC.

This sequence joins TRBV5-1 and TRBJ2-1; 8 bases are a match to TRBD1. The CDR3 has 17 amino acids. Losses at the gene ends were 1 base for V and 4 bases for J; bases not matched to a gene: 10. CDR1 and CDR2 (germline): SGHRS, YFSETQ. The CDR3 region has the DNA TGCGCCAGCAGCTTGCTGGGCCGACAGGGGACTTACAATGAGCAGTTCTTC. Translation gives CASSLLGRQGTYNEQFF.

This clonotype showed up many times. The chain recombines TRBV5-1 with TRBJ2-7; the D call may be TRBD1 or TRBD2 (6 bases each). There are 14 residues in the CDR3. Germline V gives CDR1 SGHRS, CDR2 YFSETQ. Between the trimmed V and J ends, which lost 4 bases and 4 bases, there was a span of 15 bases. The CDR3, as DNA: TGCGCCAGCAGCCCCGACGGGGGCCCATACGAGCAGTACGTC. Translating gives CASSPDGGPYEQYV.

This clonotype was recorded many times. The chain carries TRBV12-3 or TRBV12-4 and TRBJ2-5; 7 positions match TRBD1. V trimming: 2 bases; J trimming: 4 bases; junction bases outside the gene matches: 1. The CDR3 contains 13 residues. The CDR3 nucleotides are TGTGCCAGCAGTTTAAACAGGGGAGAGACCCAGTACTTC. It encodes CASSLNRGETQYF.

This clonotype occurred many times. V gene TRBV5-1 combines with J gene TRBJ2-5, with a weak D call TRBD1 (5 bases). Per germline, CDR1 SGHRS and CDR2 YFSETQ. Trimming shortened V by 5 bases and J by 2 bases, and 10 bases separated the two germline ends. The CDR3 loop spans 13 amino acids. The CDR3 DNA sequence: TGCGCCAGCAGACAGGTGGGACAAGAGACCCAGTACTTC. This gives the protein CASRQVGQETQYF. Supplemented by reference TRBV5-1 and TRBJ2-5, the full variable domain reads KAGVTQTPRYLIKTRGQQVTLSCSPISGHRSVSWYQQTPGQGLQFLFEYFSETQRNKGNFPGRFSGRQFSNSRSEMNVSTLELGDSALYLCASRQVGQETQYFGPGTRLLVL.

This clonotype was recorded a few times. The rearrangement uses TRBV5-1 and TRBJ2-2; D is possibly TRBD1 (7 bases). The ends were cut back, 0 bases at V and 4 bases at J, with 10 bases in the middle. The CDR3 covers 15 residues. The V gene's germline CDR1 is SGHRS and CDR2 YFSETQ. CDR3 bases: TGCGCCAGCAGCTTGGTCCAGGGGGGCACCGGGGAGCTGTTTTTT. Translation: CASSLVQGGTGELFF. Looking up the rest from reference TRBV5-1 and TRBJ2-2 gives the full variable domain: KAGVTQTPRYLIKTRGQQVTLSCSPISGHRSVSWYQQTPGQGLQFLFEYFSETQRNKGNFPGRFSGRQFSNSRSEMNVSTLELGDSALYLCASSLVQGGTGELFFGEGSRLTVL.

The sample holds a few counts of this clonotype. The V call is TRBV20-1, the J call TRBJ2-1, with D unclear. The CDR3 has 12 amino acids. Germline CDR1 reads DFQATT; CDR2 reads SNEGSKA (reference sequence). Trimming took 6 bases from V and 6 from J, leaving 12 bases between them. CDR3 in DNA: TGCAGTGCCCATTGGAATCGCAATGAGCAGTTCTTC. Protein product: CSAHWNRNEQFF.

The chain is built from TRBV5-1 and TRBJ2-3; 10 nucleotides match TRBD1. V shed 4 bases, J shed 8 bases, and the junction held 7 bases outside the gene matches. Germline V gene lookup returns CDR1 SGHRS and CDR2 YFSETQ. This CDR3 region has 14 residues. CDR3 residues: CASSPGQGEGTQYF. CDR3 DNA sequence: TGCGCCAGCAGCCCAGGACAGGGGGAAGGTACGCAGTATTTT.

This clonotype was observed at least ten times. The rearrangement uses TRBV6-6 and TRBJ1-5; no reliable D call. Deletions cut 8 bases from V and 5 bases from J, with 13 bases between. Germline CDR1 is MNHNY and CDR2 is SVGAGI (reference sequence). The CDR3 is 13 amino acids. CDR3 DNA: TGTGCCAGCGGGGAGGTCTTAGATCAGCCCCAGCATTTT. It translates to CASGEVLDQPQHF.